This TCR beta chain was obtained from a study of T-cell reconstitution after alpha-beta-depleted transplantation in children. Points from the study as a whole: After transplant, at about two months, alpha-beta T cells were reportedly derived from several hundred expanded graft clones.

Of note for this clonotype: Its antigen is unidentified.

Germline V gene data show CDR1 as SQVTM and CDR2 as ANQGSEA. Deletions cut 4 bases from V and 2 bases from J, with 20 bases between. CDR3 length: 16 amino acids. Construction of the TCRbeta library involved unique molecular identifiers. Via MiXCR, TCRdb re-called the PCR reads, giving one row per CDR3 protein. Among 700,000 or so distinct CDR3 sequences listed, less than 15% were seen once. The receptor's source is a girl between 2 and 10 years old with congenital amegakaryocytic thrombocytopenia, due to receive a stem cell transplant. The sequenced sample was PBMCs, obtained before TCRalphabeta/CD19-depleted stem cell transplant. This rearrangement joins TRBV29-1 to TRBJ1-2; tentative D call: TRBD1 (5 bases). The DNA for the CDR3 is TGCAGCGTTGCTGGCGGGGCGGGAGCGCTAAACTATGGCTACACCTTC. Protein sequence: CSVAGGAGALNYGYTF.